This T cell receptor beta chain was found in a study of beta chain features in type 1 diabetes (dated by TCRdb to the late 2010s). About the investigation overall: Patients and healthy donors did not differ in mean age, gender distribution, total cell number or subset yield. Regulatory and stem cell-like memory subsets were isolated from only 8 patients and about 8 healthy donors, whereas naive and central memory subsets came from all 30 or so donors. In the study, recently diagnosed type 1 diabetes patients and matched healthy donors were compared on the TCRB repertoires of their sorted circulating CD4+ T cell subsets. A total of roughly 110 million sorted cells were examined across all samples, and the number of cells per subset was strongly correlated with RNA yield.

The High Capacity cDNA Reverse Transcription Kit was used to reverse transcribe all of the isolated RNA, meaning that expressed TCRB transcripts were what got sequenced. Naive, central memory and regulatory T cell samples underwent deep immunoSEQ sequencing, averaging approximately 3.5 million total reads per sample. Sorted cells were lysed in RLT buffer, and RNA was extracted using DNase-treated RNeasy Micro or Mini kits according to cell number. To prevent cross-contamination, every cell subset was processed on its own, while patient and healthy donor samples were processed together. Using the immunoSEQ multiplex PCR, TCRB sequences were amplified from cDNA into 87-bp fragments spanning the CDR3 region. Amplicons were sequenced on the Illumina HiSeq platform. In the original analysis: PCR bias was corrected computationally using synthetic template baselines, and reads within Hamming distance 2 were collapsed, with unmergeable singletons discarded. Reads were aligned against IMGT to assign V, D and J genes, CDR3 length and insertions or deletions at six rearrangement sites. Within each subset, clonotype counts were normalized to the number of sorted cells before true diversity and Gini coefficients were calculated with the tcR R package. The overlap coefficient, calculated on TCRB nucleotide sequences, was used to quantify repertoire sharing. TCRdb obtained this table from immuneACCESS and retained in-frame rearrangements with V and J assigned. These tables miss some clones; where compared with another copy, unresolved V genes account for less than half of the shortfall, and the remainder is unexplained. The V and J calls and clone size are taken from that table; D and trimming were inferred from the DNA. A total of under 400,000 clones appear in this sample, 11% to 15% of them only once. Over 5.5% of the sample is in the top ten clones.

Study-wide conclusions, independent of this receptor: HLA sub-analyses involved small numbers of individuals, so any influence of HLA type on TCRB rearrangement remained unresolved. PCR may preferentially amplify shorter templates, but because patient and control samples were amplified and corrected together, any resulting skew would affect both groups equally. At VDJ recombination sites, patients with type 1 diabetes made fewer insertions and deleted more nucleotides, a pattern implying thymic rearrangement abnormalities. Because cDNA was sequenced instead of genomic DNA, highly expressing activated cells could be over-represented, though the groups showed no difference in activation or CD3 levels. Naive, central memory and regulatory TCRB repertoires appeared more similar among patients than among healthy donors. Type 1 diabetes patients showed a moderate but significant shortening of TCRB CDR3 length in all four CD4+ subsets.

The germline V gene provides CDR1 SQVTM and CDR2 ANQGSEA. V is cut back by 8 bases and J by 5 bases, with 3 bases in the junction unmatched. The CDR3 runs 12 amino acids, cysteine and phenylalanine included. This entry keeps only the CDR3 DNA: 36 bases, framed from base 1. Each donor gave one peripheral blood draw, approximately 110 mL on average, collected into heparinised tubes. Using a panel that included CD45RO, CCR7, CD25, CD127, CD95 and CD27, naive, central memory, regulatory and stem cell-like memory CD4+ T cells were sorted on a BD FACSAria II. Every sorted population had a purity above 98%. PBMCs were separated immediately by Lymphoprep density gradient centrifugation and were stained directly, without being cultured. Samples were stained and sorted in pairs, with one healthy donor and one patient per experiment, so that batch effects were minimized. A remark on this clone: Its antigen remains unidentified. No much larger clonotype is one base removed from it; base qualities were not supplied.

The chain was built from TRBV29-1 and TRBJ1-5; the junction holds 10 bases that match TRBD1. The receptor was isolated from a man aged 30 to 45 in good health. The sequencing sample was made of central memory CD4+ T cells from blood. The bases read TGCAGCACCGGGACAGGGGATCAGCCCCAGCATTTT. This encodes CSTGTGDQPQHF.